This T cell receptor beta chain was recovered during a study of cytomegalovirus exposure and HLA in healthy donors. PCR employed 60 Vbeta and 13 Jbeta primers. Using immunoSEQ multiplex PCR, the repertoire was profiled, and TCRdb retains in-frame clones only, with some absent. Here the sample spans 150,000 or so clones, roughly 77% being singletons. As for this clone: Its antigen remains unidentified.

The germline V gene has CDR1 MNHEY and CDR2 SMNVEV (reference sequence). Trimming took 6 bases from V and 8 from J; bases not matched to a gene: 6. The CDR3 sequence is 15 residues long. Study outcomes and limitations: Analyses of presence/absence relied on an assumption of roughly uniform sequencing depth across donors.

The J gene is TRBJ2-3, the V gene TRBV27; 15 bases map to TRBD2. Sample: PBMCs. This TCR came from a man in his fifties or sixties in good health and CMV-seropositive. CDR3 nucleotides: TGTGCCAGCAGAGTTGGACTAGCGGGGGGGCGTACGCAGTATTTT. Its translation is CASRVGLAGGRTQYF.